The entry that follows covers one TCR beta chain sequence. Its target is unknown. Using RNA transcripts as the source, TCR beta CDR3 regions were amplified. When the TCR CDR3 underwent first-round RT-PCR, the HTBI primer set was used. TCRdb ran MiXCR on the multiplex PCR reads and lists one entry per CDR3 protein. The sample has some 510,000 distinct CDR3 sequences, more than 20% seen once. Patients were aged 18 to 65, had disease duration under 2 months, and had newly diagnosed hyperthyroidism. This entry belongs to a study of T cells in Graves' hyperthyroidism and ophthalmopathy. Notes on the study in general: Most thyroid-expanded clonotypes above 0.001 were also found in blood.

The length of the CDR3 is 13 residues. V gave up 5 bases and J gave up 7 bases; unmatched junction bases: 6. The germline V gene encodes CDR1 GTSNPN and CDR2 SVGIG (reference sequence). This clonotype was obtained from a man aged 18-30 years with Graves' hyperthyroidism. The chain combines TRBV30 with TRBJ1-5; 9 bases align to TRBD1. The specimen was blood. The CDR3 sequence: CAWSRQGVQPQHF. CDR3 DNA sequence: TGTGCCTGGTCCCGACAGGGGGTACAGCCCCAGCATTTT. Complete variable domain (other parts from reference TRBV30 and TRBJ1-5): SQTIHQWPATLVQPVGSPLSLECTVEGTSNPNLYWYRQAAGRGLQLLFYSVGIGQISSEVPQNLSASRPQDRQFILSSKKLLLSDSGFYLCAWSRQGVQPQHFGDGTRLSIL.